This record covers a single TCR beta chain. Its specificity is unknown. The study excluded patients with uncontrolled infection, other autoimmune disease, pregnancy or lactation. With 5 bases removed from V and 2 bases from J, the gap between germline ends came to 15 bases. Per the germline V gene, CDR1 is DFQATT and CDR2 is SNEGSKA (reference sequence). The CDR3 is made up of 14 amino acids. The data derive from a study of T cells in Graves' hyperthyroidism and ophthalmopathy. Study in general: Peripheral blood specimens were obtained at initial diagnosis, prior to any treatment.

Study outcomes and limitations: Stable hyperthyroidism was separated from ophthalmopathy by a model based on 13 V-J features.

The investigators amplified TCR beta CDR3 regions from RNA transcripts. HTBI primers drove first-round RT-PCR of the TCR CDR3. Via MiXCR, TCRdb re-called the multiplex PCR reads, giving one row per CDR3 protein. The sample includes around 300,000 distinct CDR3 sequences, approximately 18% seen only once; the top ten take 35% to 40%. The receptor was isolated from a man aged 50 to 60 with Graves' ophthalmopathy. Material: blood. The chain couples TRBV20-1 to TRBJ1-1; D remains ambiguous. DNA for the CDR3: TGCAGTGCTTTCGACCGTGTGGGCAACACTGAAGCTTTCTTT. This codes for CSAFDRVGNTEAFF.